The present T cell receptor (beta chain) was sequenced within a study of cytomegalovirus exposure and HLA in healthy donors. Points from the study as a whole: Certain indistinguishable V segments, among them TRBV6-2 and TRBV6-3, were excluded. Among the sequence variants, a highly shared cluster was likely an artifact of sequencing.

Germline values: CDR1 SGHRS, CDR2 YFSETQ. This CDR3 comprises 16 residues. With 1 base removed from V and 0 bases from J, the gap between germline ends came to 13 bases. 60 Vbeta and 13 Jbeta primers were used in PCR. Original processing notes: Among the unique TCR beta chains that a later analysis counted, about 86 million in all, 10 million to 13 million were shared. Some clones are missing from TCRdb's copy, which holds only in-frame ones; the method was immunoSEQ multiplex PCR. V and J calls and clone size follow that table, whereas D and trimming were derived from the DNA. The sample holds roughly 80,000 clones, 60% to 80% seen once. As for the donors, each was a healthy bone marrow donor. As concerns this clone: The antigen remains undetermined.

This rearrangement joins TRBV5-1 to TRBJ1-1; maybe TRBD1 (6 bases). This TCR came from a woman aged 35 to 49 in good health and CMV-seronegative. Sequencing was done on a sample of PBMCs. The CDR3 DNA reads as TGCGCCAGCAGCTTGTTGGGGGCTCCTCTGAACACTGAAGCTTTCTTT. This translates into CASSLLGAPLNTEAFF.